What follows describes a single T cell receptor (beta chain). What antigen it recognizes has not been identified. Qualities for individual bases were not recorded, and no much larger clone is one base off. The data stem from a study of blood T cell repertoires in COVID-19 (TCRdb year 2020). General notes on the study: Samples covering the acute and convalescent phases of COVID-19 were provided by collaborators in the United States, Italy and Spain. The dataset comprised deeply sampled blood TCRbeta repertoires from subjects exposed to, actively infected with, or recovered from COVID-19. The repertoires were made available in a free public database intended to serve as a resource for research on the immune response to SARS-CoV-2. A de-identified subject ID, COVID-19 status, age in years and sex were almost always included in the sample metadata. Where available, HLA class I and class II types were obtained from metadata supplied by the sample provider rather than from assay-based typing. The material from the prospective study consisted of cDNA or gDNA derived from T cells, B-cell-depleted T cells, or PBMCs. Samples were obtained from the ongoing ImmuneRACE study (first 160 participants) and from some 1,200 subjects provided by 6 global collaborators. Summary of the overall study and its limitations: How much clinical and demographic metadata was included differed by source and by participant, and the metadata was provided uncurated.

The immunoSEQ Assay, a bias-controlled multiplex PCR, was used to amplify TCRbeta CDR3 regions from genomic DNA. The authors processed their data as follows. The number of nucleated cells in each sample was estimated from the amplification of reference gene primers within the assay. Sequence reads were collapsed and filtered to measure the absolute abundance of every unique TCRbeta CDR3 rearrangement. For each sample, productive Simpson clonality was calculated by taking the square root of Simpson's diversity index across productive rearrangements. Not all clones reach the TCRdb copy of this immuneACCESS table, which keeps in-frame sequences only. Checked studies attribute under half of the gap to unresolved V genes and leave the rest unexplained. V, J and clone size reflect that table, while D and trimming were determined from the DNA. The sample yields hundreds of thousands of clones; around 88% were counted once. 14% to 15% of the sample belongs to the ten largest clones.

V and J are trimmed by 7 bases and 4 bases, and the gene matches miss 9 bases of the junction. The germline V gene provides CDR1 SGHVS and CDR2 FNYEAQ. From cysteine to phenylalanine, the CDR3 is 14 amino acids long. Only the CDR3 portion is preserved as DNA: 42 bases, with reading frame beginning at the first base. In the prospective study, participants were roughly 18 to 100 years old, resided in 20 to 30 geographic areas of the United States, and were enrolled through a virtual design. In the prospective study, cohorts were assigned on the basis of participant-reported clinical history obtained from a screening survey and a study questionnaire. In the prospective study, mobile phlebotomists collected whole blood, serum and a nasopharyngeal or oropharyngeal swab from each participant. Additional blood draws and questionnaires over a 2-month period could optionally be provided by prospective study participants. Prospective study blood samples were shipped either frozen or at room temperature before DNA extraction.

The source of this sequence is a woman aged 45-65 years with acute COVID-19. The sequence links TRBV7-6 to TRBJ2-7; 8 bases in the middle match TRBD2. The sequenced sample consisted of PBMCs or T cells enriched from blood (not recorded which). The sequenced DNA is TGTGCCAGCACCGACCGGGAGGGCCCTTACGAGCAGTACTTC. This codes for CASTDREGPYEQYF.